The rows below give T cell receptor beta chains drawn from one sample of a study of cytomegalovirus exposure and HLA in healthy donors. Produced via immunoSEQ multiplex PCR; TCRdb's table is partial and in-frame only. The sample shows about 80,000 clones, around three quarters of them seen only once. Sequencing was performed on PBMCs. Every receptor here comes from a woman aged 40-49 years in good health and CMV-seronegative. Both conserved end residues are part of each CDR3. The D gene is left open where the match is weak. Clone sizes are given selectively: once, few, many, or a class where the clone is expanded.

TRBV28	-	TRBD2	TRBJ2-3	CASSSSGRARTDTQYF	TGTGCCAGCAGTTCTAGCGGGAGGGCCCGCACAGATACGCAGTATTTT
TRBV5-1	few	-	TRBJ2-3	CASSISSTDTQYF	TGCGCCAGCAGCATATCTAGCACAGATACGCAGTATTTT
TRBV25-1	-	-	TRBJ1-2	CASMKGTGYGYTF	TGTGCCAGCATGAAGGGTACAGGCTATGGCTACACCTTC
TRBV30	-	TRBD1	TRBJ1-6	CAWGQGSGSPLHF	TGTGCCTGGGGACAGGGAAGCGGTTCACCCCTCCACTTT
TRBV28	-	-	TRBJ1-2	CASNSLNYGYTF	TGTGCCAGCAATAGTTTGAACTATGGCTACACCTTC
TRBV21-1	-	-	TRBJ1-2	CASSKTPQGNYGYTF	TGTGCCAGCAGCAAAACTCCACAGGGAAACTATGGCTACACCTTC
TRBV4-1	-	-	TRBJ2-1	CASSQVAPTGEQFF	TGCGCCAGCAGCCAAGTGGCTCCAACGGGTGAGCAGTTCTTC
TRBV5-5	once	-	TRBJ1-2	CASSLEQGGYTF	TGTGCCAGCAGCTTGGAGCAGGGGGGCTACACCTTC
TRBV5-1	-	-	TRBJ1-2	CASSLIAGDGYTF	TGCGCCAGCAGCTTGATCGCAGGGGACGGCTACACCTTC
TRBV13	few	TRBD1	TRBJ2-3	CASSLAGTGATDTQYF	TGTGCCAGCAGCTTAGCGGGGACAGGAGCCACAGATACGCAGTATTTT
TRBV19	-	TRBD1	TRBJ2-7	CASSIVEQGAREQYF	TGTGCCAGTAGTATAGTGGAACAGGGGGCGCGGGAGCAGTACTTC
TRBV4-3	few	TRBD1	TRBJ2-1	CASSQSSDRVVNNEQFF	TGCGCCAGCAGCCAATCGTCTGACAGGGTGGTAAACAATGAGCAGTTCTTC
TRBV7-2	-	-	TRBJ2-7	CASSTRAGATYEQYF	TGTGCCAGCAGCACCCGGGCAGGGGCGACCTACGAGCAGTACTTC
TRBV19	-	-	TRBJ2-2	CASNGPVARVAGELFF	TGTGCCAGTAATGGTCCCGTTGCGCGGGTGGCCGGGGAGCTGTTTTTT
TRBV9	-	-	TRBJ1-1	CASSAPPGRPNRDTEAFF	TGTGCCAGCAGCGCGCCTCCGGGACGTCCTAACAGGGACACTGAAGCTTTCTTT
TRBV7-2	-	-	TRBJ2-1	CASSLEQGSRFF	TGTGCCAGCAGCTTAGAACAGGGTAGTCGGTTCTTC